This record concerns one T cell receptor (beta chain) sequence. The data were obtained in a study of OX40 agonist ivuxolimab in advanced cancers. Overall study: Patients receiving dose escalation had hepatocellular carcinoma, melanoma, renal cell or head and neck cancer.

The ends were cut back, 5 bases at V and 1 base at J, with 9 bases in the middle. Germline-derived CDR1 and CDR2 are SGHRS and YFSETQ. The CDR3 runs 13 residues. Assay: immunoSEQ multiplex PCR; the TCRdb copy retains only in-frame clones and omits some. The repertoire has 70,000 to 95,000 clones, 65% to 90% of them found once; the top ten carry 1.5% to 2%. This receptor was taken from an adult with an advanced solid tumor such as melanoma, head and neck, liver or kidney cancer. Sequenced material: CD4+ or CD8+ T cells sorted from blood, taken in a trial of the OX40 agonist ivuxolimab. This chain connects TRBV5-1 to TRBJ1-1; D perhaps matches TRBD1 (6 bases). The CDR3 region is CASRTGANTEAFF. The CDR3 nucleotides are TGCGCCAGCAGGACGGGGGCGAACACTGAAGCTTTCTTT. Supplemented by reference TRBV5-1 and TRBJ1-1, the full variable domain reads KAGVTQTPRYLIKTRGQQVTLSCSPISGHRSVSWYQQTPGQGLQFLFEYFSETQRNKGNFPGRFSGRQFSNSRSEMNVSTLELGDSALYLCASRTGANTEAFFGQGTRLTVV.